The clone carrying this T cell receptor (beta chain) came up a few times. As yet, its antigen is unknown. Germline CDR1 is DFQATT and CDR2 is SNEGSKA (reference sequence). This CDR3 contains 13 residues. Losses at the gene ends were 5 bases for V and 1 base for J; bases not matched to a gene: 4. The data were taken from a study of T cell repertoires in cytomegalovirus infection. Background on the study: CMV infection together with matching HLA type was indicated by public TCR beta signatures. Broader study findings: HLA-C-restricted TCR beta clonotypes specific for CMV led the ex vivo response. Identification of carriers of CMV plus the relevant HLA was performed using cumulative public TCR beta family frequency.

TCRdb re-analysed the reads in MiXCR, keeping a single row per CDR3 protein. This table holds more than 110,000 distinct CDR3 sequences, 30% to 40% found once. The clonotype originates from a human donor in good health (CMV status not recorded). Some clones in this sample may be carry-over from other donors' samples. Here the sequenced sample was CD8+ T cells from cultured PBMCs, taken from culture after CMV antigen stimulation. The chain recombines TRBV20-1 with TRBJ1-1; 7 bases match TRBD1. CDR3 loop: CSADDRENTEAFF. The CDR3 DNA sequence: TGCAGTGCTGATGACAGGGAGAACACTGAAGCTTTCTTT.